The 18 T cell receptor beta chains reported below all come from one sample, sequenced in a study of blood T cell repertoires in COVID-19. TCRdb's table, derived via immunoSEQ multiplex PCR, lists solely in-frame clones and lacks some. The profile covers fewer than 350,000 clones, with 85% to 90% appearing a single time and about 4.6% taken by the ten largest. What was sequenced was peripheral blood. Receptor source: a man aged 35 to 55 with acute or convalescent COVID-19.

The chain recombines TRBV11-3 with TRBJ2-7, with a possible D match to TRBD1 (5 bases). Per germline, CDR1 SGHNT and CDR2 YENEEA. The CDR3 contains 14 residues. With 1 base removed from V and 3 bases from J, the gap between germline ends came to 10 bases. The CDR3 spells CASSLGQIDYEQYF. Here the CDR3 DNA reads TGTGCCAGCAGCTTAGGACAGATAGACTACGAGCAGTACTTC.

The chain links TRBV4-1 to TRBJ2-7, with D perhaps TRBD1 (6 bases). The length of the CDR3 is 16 residues. Germline-derived CDR1 and CDR2 are MGHRA and YSYEKL. The V gene lost 2 bases and the J gene lost 5 bases, with 19 bases spanning the gap. The CDR3 DNA reads as TGCGCCAGCAGCCAAACAAGAGACAGGTTCCTCCACGAGCAGTACTTC. Translating it yields CASSQTRDRFLHEQYF.

The V gene is TRBV15, the J gene TRBJ1-1; 11 bases map to TRBD1. The length of the CDR3 is 13 residues. From germline, CDR1 is LNHNV and CDR2 YYDKDF (reference sequence). The V and J ends lost 3 bases and 12 bases, in that order; junction bases with no gene match: 6. For the CDR3, the DNA is TGTGCCACCAGCAGGGACAGGGGGCTCAGAACTTTCTTT. Translating it yields CATSRDRGLRTFF.

This clone was counted only a few times. This chain links TRBV3-1 (or the pseudogene TRBV3-2) with TRBJ1-5; D may be TRBD1 (6 bases). The V gene lost 2 bases and the J gene lost 8 bases, with 10 bases spanning the gap. The CDR3 length is 13 residues. Germline loops: CDR1 LGHDT, CDR2 YNNKEL (reference sequence). CDR3 protein: CASSQQGLEPQHF. DNA of the CDR3: TGTGCCAGCAGCCAACAGGGGCTGGAGCCCCAGCATTTT.

This sequence joins TRBV6-5 and TRBJ1-6; TRBD1 is a possible D gene (5 bases). The CDR3 spans 14 residues. Trimming stripped 5 bases from V and 9 bases from J, with 14 bases between. The germline gives CDR1 MNHEY, CDR2 SVGAGI. As DNA, the CDR3 is TGTGCCAGCAGTCGGACAAGAATAGGTTCACCCCTCCACTTT. Protein: CASSRTRIGSPLHF.

This chain joins TRBV7-2 and TRBJ1-4; no reliable D call. Germline V gives CDR1 SGHTA, CDR2 FQGNSA. The CDR3 runs 15 residues. Trimming left V 3 bases short and J 6 bases short, with 14 bases between. For the CDR3, the DNA is TGTGCCAGCAGCTTTCCGAGGGTGGGTGATGAAAAACTGTTTTTT. Translating it yields CASSFPRVGDEKLFF.

The chain combines TRBV6-5 with TRBJ2-7; TRBD1 might be the D (5 bases). Looked up from germline, CDR1 is MNHEY and CDR2 is SVGAGI. Trimming shortened V by 7 bases and J by 7 bases, and 20 bases separated the two germline ends. This CDR3 is 14 amino acids long. CDR3 sequence: CASNRGSSSLEQYF. In DNA, the CDR3 is TGTGCCAGCAATAGGGGCAGTTCTAGTTTGGAGCAGTACTTC.

As concerns this clone: This CDR3 is also generated by other DNA sequences in the sample. The chain joins TRBV3-1 (or the pseudogene TRBV3-2) to TRBJ1-1; tentatively, D is TRBD1 (6 bases). The germline CDR1 and CDR2 sequences are LGHDT and YNNKEL (reference sequence). This CDR3 spans 14 amino acids. The V and J ends lost 1 base and 4 bases respectively, with 10 bases between them. The CDR3 region is CASSQVVGGTEAFF. CDR3 nucleotides: TGTGCCAGCAGCCAAGTCGTAGGGGGCACTGAAGCTTTCTTT.

The chain links TRBV11-2 to TRBJ1-5, with D unclear. V dropped 2 bases and J dropped 9 bases, with 11 bases sitting between them. Germline V gene lookup returns CDR1 SGHAT and CDR2 FQNNGV. CDR3 length: 13 residues. The CDR3 reads CASSLTRPGPQHF. The CDR3 DNA is TGTGCCAGCAGCTTAACTAGGCCAGGGCCCCAGCATTTT.

This rearrangement joins TRBV11-2 to TRBJ2-7, with 8 bases aligning to TRBD1. V shed 0 bases, J shed 4 bases, and the junction held 8 bases outside the gene matches. This CDR3 contains 16 residues. CDR1 SGHAT and CDR2 FQNNGV come from the germline V gene. The CDR3, as DNA: TGTGCCAGCAGCTTAGATGGGCGGACAGGGTTTTACGAGCAGTACTTC. It codes for CASSLDGRTGFYEQYF.

The V call is TRBV6-5, the J call TRBJ2-2; D not resolved. CDR3 length equals 14 residues. Germline V gene data show CDR1 as MNHEY and CDR2 as SVGAGI. The V and J ends lost 6 bases and 4 bases respectively, with 12 bases between them. This CDR3 reads CASRLNRVTGELFF. Here the CDR3 DNA reads TGTGCCAGCAGGCTTAATCGGGTCACCGGGGAGCTGTTTTTT.

This chain's CDR3 is CATSDLSGELFF. Here the CDR3 DNA reads TGTGCCACCAGTGATTTGTCTGGGGAGCTGTTTTTT. The V and J genes are TRBV24-1 and TRBJ2-2; D ambiguous. There are 12 residues in the CDR3. Germline V gene lookup returns CDR1 KGHDR and CDR2 SFDVKD. Trimming took 0 bases from V and 8 from J, leaving 3 bases between them.

This chain links TRBV7-6 with TRBJ1-1, with D possibly TRBD1 on 6 matching bases. Trimming took off 5 bases at V and 1 base at J, with 8 bases between the two ends. The CDR3 totals 13 residues. From germline, CDR1 is SGHVS and CDR2 FNYEAQ. The CDR3 nucleotides read TGTGCCAGCAGCCTACAGGGGAACACTGAAGCTTTCTTT. Translation: CASSLQGNTEAFF.

The chain uses TRBV12-5 and TRBJ1-2; 7 nucleotides match TRBD1. Per germline, CDR1 LGHNT and CDR2 FRNRAP. The CDR3 runs 17 residues. V trimming: 2 bases; J trimming: 7 bases; junction bases outside the gene matches: 16. CDR3 sequence reads: CASGLPTTTGKVGGYTF. CDR3 in DNA: TGTGCTAGTGGTTTGCCTACAACGACAGGGAAGGTTGGTGGCTACACCTTC.

The chain employs TRBV30 and TRBJ2-7; 10 bases are shared with TRBD2. The V segment lost 3 bases and the J segment 3 bases; nucleotides outside the gene matches: 11. This CDR3 comprises 16 residues. Per germline, CDR1 GTSNPN and CDR2 SVGIG (reference sequence). Here the CDR3 reads CAWSKKIAGGLYEQYF. The CDR3 coding sequence is TGTGCCTGGAGCAAGAAAATAGCGGGGGGCCTCTACGAGCAGTACTTC. The variable domain in full, completed from reference TRBV30 and TRBJ2-7, reads SQTIHQWPATLVQPVGSPLSLECTVEGTSNPNLYWYRQAAGRGLQLLFYSVGIGQISSEVPQNLSASRPQDRQFILSSKKLLLSDSGFYLCAWSKKIAGGLYEQYFGPGTRLTVT.

The genes are TRBV7-2 and TRBJ1-5, with 8 bases fitting TRBD1. This CDR3 is 18 amino acids long. V was clipped by 2 bases and J by 1 base; unmatched bases: 10. The germline V gene encodes CDR1 SGHTA and CDR2 FQGNSA. Here the CDR3 DNA reads TGTGCCAGCAGCTTACCTAAGGACAGGGCCAAGAGCAATCAGCCCCAGCATTTT. Translated, it gives CASSLPKDRAKSNQPQHF.

The chain has TRBV19 and TRBJ1-2; TRBD1 agrees at 11 bases. Germline lookup yields CDR1 LNHDA and CDR2 SQIVND (reference sequence). The length of the CDR3 is 16 residues. V was clipped by 4 bases and J by 3 bases; unmatched bases: 7. CDR3 region: CASSRTGGASYYGYTF. The CDR3 DNA sequence: TGTGCCAGTAGTAGGACAGGGGGCGCATCTTACTATGGCTACACCTTC.

The chain carries TRBV2 and TRBJ2-1; tentatively, D is TRBD1 (6 bases). V was pared by 0 bases and J by 5 bases, with 11 bases between. This CDR3 contains 15 residues. Germline V CDR1 and CDR2: SNHLY, FYNNEI. The CDR3 DNA reads as TGTGCCAGCAGTGAAGCAGGGGGTTGGGACAATGAGCAGTTCTTC. Protein product: CASSEAGGWDNEQFF.